This T cell receptor beta chain was captured in a study of blood T cell repertoires in COVID-19 (TCRdb year 2020). The study in broad terms: Samples covering the acute and convalescent phases of COVID-19 were provided by collaborators in the United States, Italy and Spain. The prospective study material was composed of cDNA or gDNA derived from T cells, B-cell-depleted T cells, or PBMCs. The dataset comprised deeply sampled blood TCRbeta repertoires from subjects exposed to, actively infected with, or recovered from COVID-19. A freely available public database, intended as a resource for researchers studying the immune response to SARS-CoV-2, is where the repertoires were released. The samples were drawn from two sources: the first 160 participants of the ongoing ImmuneRACE study, and some 1,300 subjects contributed by 6 global collaborators. Nearly every sample came with metadata listing a de-identified subject ID, COVID-19 status, age in years and sex. Where available, HLA class I and class II types were obtained from metadata supplied by the sample provider rather than from assay-based typing.

Via the germline V gene, CDR1 is MDHEN and CDR2 SYDVKM. Including cysteine and phenylalanine, the CDR3 has 16 amino acids. This entry keeps only the CDR3 DNA: 48 bases, framed from base 1. Trimming accounts for 3 bases at V and 0 bases at J, while the number of junction bases matched to no gene is 5. TCRbeta CDR3 regions were amplified from genomic DNA by means of the immunoSEQ Assay, a bias-controlled multiplex PCR. Turning to the authors' computational methods: The number of nucleated cells in each sample was estimated by amplification of reference gene primers within the assay. To quantify the absolute abundance of each unique TCRbeta CDR3 rearrangement, sequence reads were collapsed and filtered. Productive Simpson clonality was computed per sample as the square root of Simpson's diversity index over productive rearrangements. The source is immuneACCESS, and TCRdb retained only in-frame sequences with V and J called. Part of the clones is not carried over; for the studies checked, unresolved V genes explain less than half of this, and the remainder is unexplained. The V and J calls and clone size come from that table; D and trimming were worked out from the DNA. The sample has about 270,000 clones on record, more than 80% of them singletons. The top ten clones comprise 2.4% of the sample.

Worth noting for this clone: Its cognate antigen has yet to be identified. Per-base quality was not reported, and no clone a single base away is much larger than it.

Participants in the prospective study were enrolled through a virtual design, were aged roughly 18 to 100 years, and lived in 24 United States geographic areas. Cohort assignment in the prospective study relied on participant-reported clinical history from a screening survey and a study questionnaire. Recovered participants in ImmuneRACE Cohort 3 were defined by two consecutive negative NP/OP PCR tests, clearance by a healthcare professional, or resolution of symptoms. In the prospective study, whole blood, serum and a nasopharyngeal or oropharyngeal swab were collected from each participant by mobile phlebotomists. Additional blood draws and questionnaires over a 2-month period could optionally be provided by prospective study participants. Blood samples from the prospective study were shipped frozen or at room temperature prior to DNA extraction. What the authors observed across the whole study: How much clinical and demographic metadata was included differed by source and by participant, and the metadata was provided uncurated.

The sequenced sample was PBMCs or T cells enriched from blood (not recorded which). The receptor was isolated from a woman between 18 and 29 years old who had recovered from COVID-19. The V and J genes are TRBV28 and TRBJ2-3; TRBD2 agrees with 8 junctional bases. The sequenced DNA is TGTGCCAGCAGTTTTCGAGCGGGGGATAGCACAGATACGCAGTATTTT. It is translated as CASSFRAGDSTDTQYF.